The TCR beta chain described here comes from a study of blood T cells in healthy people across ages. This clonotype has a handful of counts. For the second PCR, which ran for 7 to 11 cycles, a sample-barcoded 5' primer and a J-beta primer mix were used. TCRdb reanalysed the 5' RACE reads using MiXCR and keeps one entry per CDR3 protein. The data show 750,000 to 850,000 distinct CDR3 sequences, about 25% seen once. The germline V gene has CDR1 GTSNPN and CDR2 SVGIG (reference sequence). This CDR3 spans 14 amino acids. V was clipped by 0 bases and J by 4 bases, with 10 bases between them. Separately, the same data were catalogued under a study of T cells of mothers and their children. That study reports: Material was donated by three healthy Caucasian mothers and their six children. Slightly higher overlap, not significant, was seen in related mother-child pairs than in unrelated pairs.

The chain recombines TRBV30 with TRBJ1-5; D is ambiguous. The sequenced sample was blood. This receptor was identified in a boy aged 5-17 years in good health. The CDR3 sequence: CAWSVNARNQPQHF. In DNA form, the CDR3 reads TGTGCCTGGAGTGTTAATGCCCGTAATCAGCCCCAGCATTTT.